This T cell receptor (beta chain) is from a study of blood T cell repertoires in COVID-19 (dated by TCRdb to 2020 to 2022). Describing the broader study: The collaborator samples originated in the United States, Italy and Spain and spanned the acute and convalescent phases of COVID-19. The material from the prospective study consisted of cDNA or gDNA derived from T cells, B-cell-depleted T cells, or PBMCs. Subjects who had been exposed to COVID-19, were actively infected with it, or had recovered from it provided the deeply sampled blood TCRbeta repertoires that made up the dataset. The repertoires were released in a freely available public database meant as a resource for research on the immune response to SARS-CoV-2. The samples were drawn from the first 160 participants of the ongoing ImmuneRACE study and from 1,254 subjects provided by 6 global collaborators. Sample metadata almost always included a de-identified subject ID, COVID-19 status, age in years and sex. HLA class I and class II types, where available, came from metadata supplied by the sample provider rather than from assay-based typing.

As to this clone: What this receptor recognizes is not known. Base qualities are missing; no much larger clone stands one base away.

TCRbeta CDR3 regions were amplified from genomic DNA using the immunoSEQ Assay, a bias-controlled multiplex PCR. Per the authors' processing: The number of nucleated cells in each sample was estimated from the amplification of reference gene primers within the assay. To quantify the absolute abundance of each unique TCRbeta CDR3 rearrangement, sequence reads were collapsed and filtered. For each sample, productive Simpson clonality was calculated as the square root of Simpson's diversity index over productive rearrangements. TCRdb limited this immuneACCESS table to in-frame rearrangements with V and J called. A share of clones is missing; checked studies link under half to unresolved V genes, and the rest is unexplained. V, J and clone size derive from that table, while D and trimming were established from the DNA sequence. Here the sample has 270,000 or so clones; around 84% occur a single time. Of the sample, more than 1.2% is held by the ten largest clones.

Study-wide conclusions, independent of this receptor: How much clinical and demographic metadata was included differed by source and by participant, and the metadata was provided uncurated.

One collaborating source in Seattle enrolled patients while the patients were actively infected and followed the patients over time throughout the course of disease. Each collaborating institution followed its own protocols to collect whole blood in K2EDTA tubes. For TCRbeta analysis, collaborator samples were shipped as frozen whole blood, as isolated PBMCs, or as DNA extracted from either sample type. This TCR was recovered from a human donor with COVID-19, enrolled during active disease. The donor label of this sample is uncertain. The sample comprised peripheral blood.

Here is the DNA: TGCAGTGCTGTCCCTGCGGATACGCAGTATTTT. It encodes CSAVPADTQYF. The chain uses TRBV20-1 and TRBJ2-3, with no reliable assignment of the D segment. The V and J ends are trimmed by 5 bases and 6 bases, leaving 9 bases between them. The CDR3, from cysteine to phenylalanine, totals 11 residues. This entry keeps only the CDR3 DNA: 33 bases, framed from base 1. Reading the germline V gene (reference sequence) gives CDR1 DFQATT and CDR2 SNEGSKA.